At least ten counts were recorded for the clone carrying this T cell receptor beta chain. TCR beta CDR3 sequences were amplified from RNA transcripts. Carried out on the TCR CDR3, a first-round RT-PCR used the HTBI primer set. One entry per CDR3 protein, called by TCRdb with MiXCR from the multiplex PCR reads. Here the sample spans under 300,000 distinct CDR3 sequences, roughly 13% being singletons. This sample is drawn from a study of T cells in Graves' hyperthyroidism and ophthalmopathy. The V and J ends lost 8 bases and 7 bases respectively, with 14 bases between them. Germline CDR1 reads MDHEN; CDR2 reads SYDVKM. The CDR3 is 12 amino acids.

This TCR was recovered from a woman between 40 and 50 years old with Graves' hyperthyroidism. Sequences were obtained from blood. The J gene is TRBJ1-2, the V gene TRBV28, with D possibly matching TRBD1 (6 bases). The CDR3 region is CASHQTDSGYTF. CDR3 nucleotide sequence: TGTGCCAGCCACCAAACGGACAGTGGCTACACCTTC.